Each of the 7 T cell receptor beta chains below was sequenced from the same sample in a study of blood T cell repertoires in COVID-19. The repertoire was sequenced with immunoSEQ multiplex PCR; TCRdb's copy has only in-frame clones and lacks some. This table holds 200,000 to 250,000 clones, approximately 80% found once. Sample: PBMCs or T cells enriched from blood (not recorded which). Source of these receptors: a man between 60 and 75 years old who had recovered from COVID-19.

V usage is TRBV5-1 and J usage is TRBJ1-2, with 8 bases fitting TRBD1. J gave up 4 bases and V 0 bases, and 8 bases lay outside the gene matches. Germline CDR1 is SGHRS and CDR2 is YFSETQ. CDR3 length equals 16 residues. In DNA, the CDR3 is TGCGCCAGCAGCTTGGGGGGGACAGGAGGGCTCTATGGCTACACCTTC. Its protein product is CASSLGGTGGLYGYTF.

This chain uses TRBV19 with TRBJ1-5; 8 bases fit TRBD1. Germline V CDR1 and CDR2: LNHDA, SQIVND (reference sequence). The CDR3 is made up of 14 amino acids. V shed 5 bases and J 7 bases; nucleotides not matched to a gene: 7. This CDR3 reads CASSSQGGGQPQHF. CDR3 nucleotides: TGTGCCAGTAGTTCACAGGGGGGAGGGCAGCCCCAGCATTTT.

This chain uses TRBV11-3 with TRBJ2-1, with 9 bases fitting TRBD2. Germline CDR1 and CDR2: SGHNT and YENEEA. J was trimmed by 0 bases and V by 5 bases; bases with no gene match: 2. The CDR3 sequence is 15 residues long. The CDR3 sequence is CASSQRGDSYNEQFF. CDR3 nucleotide sequence: TGTGCCAGCAGCCAGCGGGGGGACTCCTACAATGAGCAGTTCTTC.

The rearrangement links TRBV18 to TRBJ1-3; D call uncertain. This CDR3 region has 17 residues. Germline assignment: CDR1 KGHSH and CDR2 LQKENI. V was pared by 3 bases and J by 0 bases, with 15 bases between. The CDR3, as DNA: TGTGCCAGCTCACCCCCGGAGGGCCCCAACTCTGGAAACACCATATATTTT. Translating gives CASSPPEGPNSGNTIYF.

The chain has TRBV6-2 or TRBV6-3 and TRBJ1-1; 9 bases map to TRBD1. Germline CDR1 MNHEY, CDR2 SVGEGT. The junction had 4 bases not matched to a gene; V was cut back by 5 bases and J by 6 bases. The CDR3 is 13 residues long. The CDR3 DNA follows: TGTGCCAGCAGTCGGACAGGGGTCCCTGAAGCTTTCTTT. It codes for CASSRTGVPEAFF.

The genes are TRBV7-8 and TRBJ2-2; 9 bases align to TRBD1. The length of the CDR3 is 15 residues. Unmatched junction bases numbered 7, after V lost 5 bases and J lost 6 bases. Germline-derived CDR1 and CDR2 are SGHVS and FQNEAQ. The CDR3 region has the DNA TGTGCCAGCAGCGGGGACAGGGCTGTCGCCGGGGAGCTGTTTTTT. It yields the protein CASSGDRAVAGELFF.

The rearrangement uses TRBV7-2 and TRBJ1-6; D gene unclear. The CDR3 totals 13 residues. Germline V gene data show CDR1 as SGHTA and CDR2 as FQGNSA. V shed 5 bases and J shed 7 bases, with 9 bases lying between them. The CDR3 nucleotides are TGTGCCAGCAGCATCAACTTGAATTCACCCCTCCACTTT. Protein sequence: CASSINLNSPLHF.